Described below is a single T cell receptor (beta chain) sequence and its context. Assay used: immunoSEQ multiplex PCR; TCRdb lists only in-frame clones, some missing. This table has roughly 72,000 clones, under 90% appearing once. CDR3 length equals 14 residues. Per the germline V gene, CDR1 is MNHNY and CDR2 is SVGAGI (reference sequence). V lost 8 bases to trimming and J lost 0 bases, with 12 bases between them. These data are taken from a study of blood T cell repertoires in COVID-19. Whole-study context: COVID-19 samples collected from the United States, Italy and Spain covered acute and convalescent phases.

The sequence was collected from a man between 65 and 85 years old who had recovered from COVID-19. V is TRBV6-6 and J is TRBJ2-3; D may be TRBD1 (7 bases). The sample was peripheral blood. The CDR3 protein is CASQQGTSTDTQYF. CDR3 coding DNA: TGTGCCAGCCAACAGGGGACTAGCACAGATACGCAGTATTTT.